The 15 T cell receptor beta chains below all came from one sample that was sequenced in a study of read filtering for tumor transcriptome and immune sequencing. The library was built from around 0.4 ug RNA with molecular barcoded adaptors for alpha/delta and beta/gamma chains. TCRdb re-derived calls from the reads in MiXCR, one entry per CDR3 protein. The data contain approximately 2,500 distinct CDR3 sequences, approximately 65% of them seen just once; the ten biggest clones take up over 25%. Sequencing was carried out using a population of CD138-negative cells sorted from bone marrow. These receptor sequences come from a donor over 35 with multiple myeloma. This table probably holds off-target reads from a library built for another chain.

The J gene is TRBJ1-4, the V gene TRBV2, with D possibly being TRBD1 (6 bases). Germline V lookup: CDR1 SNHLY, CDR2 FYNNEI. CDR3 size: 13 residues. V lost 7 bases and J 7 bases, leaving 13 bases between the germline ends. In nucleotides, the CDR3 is TGTGCCAGCACCGGGGGACATGGTGAAAAACTGTTTTTT. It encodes CASTGGHGEKLFF. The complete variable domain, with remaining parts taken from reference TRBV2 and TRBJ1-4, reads EPEVTQTPSHQVTQMGQEVILRCVPISNHLYFYWYRQILGQKVEFLVSFYNNEISEKSEIFDDQFSVERPDGSNFTLKIRSTKLEDSAMYFCASTGGHGEKLFFGSGTQLSVL.

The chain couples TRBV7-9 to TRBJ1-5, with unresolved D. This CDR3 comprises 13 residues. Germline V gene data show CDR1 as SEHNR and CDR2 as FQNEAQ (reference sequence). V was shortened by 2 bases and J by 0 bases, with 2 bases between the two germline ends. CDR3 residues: CASSLISNQPQHF. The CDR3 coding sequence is TGTGCCAGCAGCTTAATTAGCAATCAGCCCCAGCATTTT.

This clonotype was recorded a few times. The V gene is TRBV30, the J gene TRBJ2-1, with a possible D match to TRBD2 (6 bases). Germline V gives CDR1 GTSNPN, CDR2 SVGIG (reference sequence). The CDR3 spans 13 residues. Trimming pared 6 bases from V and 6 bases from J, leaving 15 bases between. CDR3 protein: CACGGAWGNEQFF. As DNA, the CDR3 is TGTGCCTGCGGAGGGGCGTGGGGCAATGAGCAGTTCTTC.

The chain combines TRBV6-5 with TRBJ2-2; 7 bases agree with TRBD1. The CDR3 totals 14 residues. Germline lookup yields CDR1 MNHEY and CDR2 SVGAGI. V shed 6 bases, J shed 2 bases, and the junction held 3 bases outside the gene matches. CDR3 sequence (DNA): TGTGCCAGCAGACGGGACAGAAACACCGGGGAGCTGTTTTTT. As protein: CASRRDRNTGELFF.

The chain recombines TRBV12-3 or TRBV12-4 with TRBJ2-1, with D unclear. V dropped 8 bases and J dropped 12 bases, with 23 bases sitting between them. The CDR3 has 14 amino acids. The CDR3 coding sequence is TGTGCCAGCGCTTTACCTCTCCGGGCCTATGGGCAGTTCTTC. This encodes CASALPLRAYGQFF.

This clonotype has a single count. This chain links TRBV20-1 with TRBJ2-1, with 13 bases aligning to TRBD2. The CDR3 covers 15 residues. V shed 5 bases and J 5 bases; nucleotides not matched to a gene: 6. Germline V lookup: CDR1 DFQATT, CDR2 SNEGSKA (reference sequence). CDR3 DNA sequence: TGCAGTGCTGTTACTAGCGGGGGGGCGGACAATGAGCAGTTCTTC. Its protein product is CSAVTSGGADNEQFF.

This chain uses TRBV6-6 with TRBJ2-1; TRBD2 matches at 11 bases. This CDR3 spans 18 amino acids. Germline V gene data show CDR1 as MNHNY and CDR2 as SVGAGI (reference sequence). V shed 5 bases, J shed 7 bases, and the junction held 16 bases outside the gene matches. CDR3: CASSRQGLLTSGVNEQFF. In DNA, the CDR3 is TGTGCCAGCAGTCGACAGGGTTTATTGACTAGCGGGGTTAATGAGCAGTTCTTC.

The DNA for the CDR3 is TGTGCCAGCAGTTTCACCGCGGGGACCTACGAGCAGTACTTC. As protein: CASSFTAGTYEQYF. The V and J genes are TRBV28 and TRBJ2-7; a possible D gene is TRBD2 (6 bases). This CDR3 contains 14 residues. Germline CDR1 and CDR2: MDHEN and SYDVKM. V lost 3 bases and J lost 2, with 11 bases in between.

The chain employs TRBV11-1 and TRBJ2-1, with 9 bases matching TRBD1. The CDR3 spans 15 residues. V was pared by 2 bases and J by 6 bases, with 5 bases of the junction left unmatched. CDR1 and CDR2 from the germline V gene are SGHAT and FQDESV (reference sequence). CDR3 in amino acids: CASSLYGTGLNEQFF. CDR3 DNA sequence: TGTGCCAGCAGCTTATACGGGACAGGGCTCAATGAGCAGTTCTTC.

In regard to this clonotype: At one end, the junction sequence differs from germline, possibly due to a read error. CDR3 DNA sequence: TGTGCCAGCAGCTCCGCTACACAGCCCTACGATGAGCAGTTCTTC. Protein: CASSSATQPYDEQFF. The chain uses TRBV11-1 and TRBJ2-1, with D uncertain. The CDR3 spans 15 residues. Germline V gene lookup returns CDR1 SGHAT and CDR2 FQDESV (reference sequence).

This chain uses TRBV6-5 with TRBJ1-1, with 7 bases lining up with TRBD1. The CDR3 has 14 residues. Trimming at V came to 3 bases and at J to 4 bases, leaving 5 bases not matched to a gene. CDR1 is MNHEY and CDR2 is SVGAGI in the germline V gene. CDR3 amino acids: CASSYLQGSTEAFF. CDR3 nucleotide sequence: TGTGCCAGCAGTTATCTACAGGGGAGCACTGAAGCTTTCTTT.

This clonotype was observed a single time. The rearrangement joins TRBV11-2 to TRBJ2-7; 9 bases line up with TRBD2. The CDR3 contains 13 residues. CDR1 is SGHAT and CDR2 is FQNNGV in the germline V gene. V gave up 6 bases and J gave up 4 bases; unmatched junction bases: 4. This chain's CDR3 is CASSRTSEYEQYF. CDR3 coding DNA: TGTGCCAGCAGTAGGACTAGCGAGTACGAGCAGTACTTC.

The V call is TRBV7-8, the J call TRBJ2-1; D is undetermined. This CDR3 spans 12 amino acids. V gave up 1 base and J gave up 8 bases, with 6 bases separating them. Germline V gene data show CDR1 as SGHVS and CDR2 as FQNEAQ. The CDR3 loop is CASSLGSDEQFF. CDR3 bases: TGTGCCAGCAGCTTAGGGTCTGATGAGCAGTTCTTC.

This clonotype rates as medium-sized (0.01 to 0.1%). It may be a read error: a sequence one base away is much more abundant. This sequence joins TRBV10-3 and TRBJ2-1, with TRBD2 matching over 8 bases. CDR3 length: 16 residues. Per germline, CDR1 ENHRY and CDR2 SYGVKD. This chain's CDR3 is CAISKLAASSHNEQFF. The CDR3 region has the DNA TGTGCCATCAGTAAACTAGCGGCAAGCTCCCACAATGAGCAGTTCTTC.

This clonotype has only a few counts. CDR3 region: CSAHHREQFF. The CDR3 DNA is TGCAGTGCCCACCACAGGGAGCAGTTCTTC. This chain joins TRBV20-1 and TRBJ2-1; D is perhaps TRBD1 (5 bases). Germline V CDR1 and CDR2: DFQATT, SNEGSKA (reference sequence). The CDR3 is 10 amino acids. Trimming took 6 bases from V and 10 from J, leaving 10 bases between them.